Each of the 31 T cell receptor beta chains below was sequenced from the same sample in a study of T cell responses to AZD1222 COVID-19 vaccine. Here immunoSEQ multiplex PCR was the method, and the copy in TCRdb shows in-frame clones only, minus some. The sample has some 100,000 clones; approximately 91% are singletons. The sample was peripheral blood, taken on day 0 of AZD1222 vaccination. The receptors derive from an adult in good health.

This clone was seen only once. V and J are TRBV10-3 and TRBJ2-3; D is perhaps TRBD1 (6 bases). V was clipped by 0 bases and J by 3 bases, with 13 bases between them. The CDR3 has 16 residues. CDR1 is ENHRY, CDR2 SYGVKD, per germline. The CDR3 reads CAISESTGYKTDTQYF. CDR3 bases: TGTGCCATCAGTGAGTCTACAGGGTACAAGACAGATACGCAGTATTTT.

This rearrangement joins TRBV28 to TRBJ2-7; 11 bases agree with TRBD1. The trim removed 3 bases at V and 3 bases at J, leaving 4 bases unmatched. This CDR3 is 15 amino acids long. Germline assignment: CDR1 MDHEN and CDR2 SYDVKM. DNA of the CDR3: TGTGCCAGCAGTTTCACCGGGACAGGGGGCTACGAGCAGTACTTC. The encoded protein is CASSFTGTGGYEQYF.

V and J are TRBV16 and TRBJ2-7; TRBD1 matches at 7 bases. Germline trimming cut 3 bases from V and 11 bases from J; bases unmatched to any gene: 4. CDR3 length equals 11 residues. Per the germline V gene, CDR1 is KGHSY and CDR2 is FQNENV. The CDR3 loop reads CASSQTGREYF. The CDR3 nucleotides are TGTGCCAGCAGCCAGACAGGGCGAGAGTACTTC.

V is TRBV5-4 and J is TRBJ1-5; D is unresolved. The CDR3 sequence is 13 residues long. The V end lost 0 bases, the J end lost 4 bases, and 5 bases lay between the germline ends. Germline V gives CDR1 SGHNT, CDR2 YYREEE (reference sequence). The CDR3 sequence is CASSLGPNQPQHF. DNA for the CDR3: TGTGCCAGCAGCTTGGGGCCGAATCAGCCCCAGCATTTT.

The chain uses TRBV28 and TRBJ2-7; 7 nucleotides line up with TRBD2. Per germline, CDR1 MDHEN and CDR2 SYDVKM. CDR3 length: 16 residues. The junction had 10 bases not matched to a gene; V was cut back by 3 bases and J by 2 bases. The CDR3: CASSFSSAGATYEQYF. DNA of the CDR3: TGTGCCAGCAGTTTTTCCTCCGCGGGAGCCACCTACGAGCAGTACTTC.

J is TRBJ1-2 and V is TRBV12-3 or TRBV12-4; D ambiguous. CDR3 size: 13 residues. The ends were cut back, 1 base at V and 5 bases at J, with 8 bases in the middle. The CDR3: CASSLGREYGYTF. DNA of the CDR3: TGTGCCAGCAGTTTAGGAAGGGAATATGGCTACACCTTC.

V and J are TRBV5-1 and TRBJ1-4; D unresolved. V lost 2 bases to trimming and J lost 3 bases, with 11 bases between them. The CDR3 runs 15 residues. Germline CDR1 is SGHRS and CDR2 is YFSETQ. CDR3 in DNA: TGCGCCAGCAGCTTTATTTCGGGGTCTAATGAAAAACTGTTTTTT. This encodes CASSFISGSNEKLFF.

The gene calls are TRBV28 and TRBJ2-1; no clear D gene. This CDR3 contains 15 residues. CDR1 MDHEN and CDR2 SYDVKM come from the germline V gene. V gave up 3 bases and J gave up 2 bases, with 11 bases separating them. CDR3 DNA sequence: TGTGCCAGCAGTTTTCTGGGGAATACCTACAATGAGCAGTTCTTC. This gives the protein CASSFLGNTYNEQFF.

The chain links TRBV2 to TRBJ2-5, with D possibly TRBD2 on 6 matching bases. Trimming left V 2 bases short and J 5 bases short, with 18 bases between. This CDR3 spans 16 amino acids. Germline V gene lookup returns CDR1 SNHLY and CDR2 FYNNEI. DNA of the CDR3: TGTGCCAGCAGTGAACGGTGGGGGGAGGCTAGGGAGACCCAGTACTTC. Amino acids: CASSERWGEARETQYF.

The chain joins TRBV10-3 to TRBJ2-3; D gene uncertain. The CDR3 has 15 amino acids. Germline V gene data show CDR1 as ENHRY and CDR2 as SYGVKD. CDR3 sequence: CATGDLVRSTDTQYF. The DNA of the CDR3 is TGTGCAACCGGCGATCTAGTACGTAGCACAGATACGCAGTATTTT.

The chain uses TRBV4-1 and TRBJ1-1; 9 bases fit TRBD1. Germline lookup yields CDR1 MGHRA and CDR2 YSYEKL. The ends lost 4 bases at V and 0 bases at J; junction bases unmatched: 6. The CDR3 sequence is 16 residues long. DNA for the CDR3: TGCGCCAGCAGCCTCGGACAGGGGACGATGAACACTGAAGCTTTCTTT. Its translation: CASSLGQGTMNTEAFF.

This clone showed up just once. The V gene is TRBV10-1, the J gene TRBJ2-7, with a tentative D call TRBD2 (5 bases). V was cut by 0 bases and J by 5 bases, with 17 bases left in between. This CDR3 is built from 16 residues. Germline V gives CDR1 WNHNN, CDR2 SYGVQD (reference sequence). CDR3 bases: TGCGCCAGCAGTGAGTCGAGACTTGAGGGTTCCCACGAGCAGTACTTC. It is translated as CASSESRLEGSHEQYF.

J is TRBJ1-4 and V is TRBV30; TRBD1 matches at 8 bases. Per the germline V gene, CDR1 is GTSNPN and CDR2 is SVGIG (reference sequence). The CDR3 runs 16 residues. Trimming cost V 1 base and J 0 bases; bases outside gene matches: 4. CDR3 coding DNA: TGTGCCTGGAGTGGCAGACAGGGGACAACTAATGAAAAACTGTTTTTT. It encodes CAWSGRQGTTNEKLFF.

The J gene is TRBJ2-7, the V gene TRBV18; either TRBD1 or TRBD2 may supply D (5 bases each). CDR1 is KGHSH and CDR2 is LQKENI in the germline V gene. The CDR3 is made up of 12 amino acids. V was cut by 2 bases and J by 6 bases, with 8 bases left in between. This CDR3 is CASSPGGSEQYF. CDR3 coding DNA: TGTGCCAGCTCACCAGGGGGATCCGAGCAGTACTTC.

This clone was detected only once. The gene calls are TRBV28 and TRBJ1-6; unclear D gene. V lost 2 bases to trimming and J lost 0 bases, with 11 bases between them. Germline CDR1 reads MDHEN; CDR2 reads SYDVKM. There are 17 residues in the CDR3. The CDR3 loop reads CASSLSAGSSYNSPLHF. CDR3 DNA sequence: TGTGCCAGCAGTTTAAGTGCGGGGAGCTCCTATAATTCACCCCTCCACTTT.

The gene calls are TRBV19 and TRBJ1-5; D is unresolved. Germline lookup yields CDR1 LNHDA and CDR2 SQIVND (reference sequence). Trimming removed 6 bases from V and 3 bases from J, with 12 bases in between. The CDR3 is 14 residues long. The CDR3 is CASSPEAHNQPQHF. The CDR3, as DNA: TGTGCCAGTAGCCCCGAGGCCCACAATCAGCCCCAGCATTTT.

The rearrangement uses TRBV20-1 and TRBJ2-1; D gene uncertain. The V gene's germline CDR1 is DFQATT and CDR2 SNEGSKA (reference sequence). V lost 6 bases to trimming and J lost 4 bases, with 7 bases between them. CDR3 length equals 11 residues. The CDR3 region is CSALQYNEQFF. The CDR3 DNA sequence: TGCAGTGCCCTACAGTACAATGAGCAGTTCTTC.

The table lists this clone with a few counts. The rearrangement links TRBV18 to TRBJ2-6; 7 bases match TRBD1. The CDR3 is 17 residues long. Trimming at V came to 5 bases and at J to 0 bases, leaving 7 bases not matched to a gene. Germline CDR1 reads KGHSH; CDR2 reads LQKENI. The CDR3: CASSFPGQSSGANVLTF. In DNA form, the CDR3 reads TGTGCCAGCTCATTTCCGGGACAGTCCTCTGGGGCCAACGTCCTGACTTTC.

In DNA form, the CDR3 reads TGTGCCAGCAGCCTCCCGGGACAGGAAAGTGATGGCTACACCTTC. Translation: CASSLPGQESDGYTF. The chain recombines TRBV3-1 (or the pseudogene TRBV3-2) with TRBJ1-2, with 8 bases aligning to TRBD1. J was trimmed by 6 bases and V by 4 bases; bases with no gene match: 10. The germline gives CDR1 LGHDT, CDR2 YNNKEL (reference sequence). The CDR3 totals 15 residues.

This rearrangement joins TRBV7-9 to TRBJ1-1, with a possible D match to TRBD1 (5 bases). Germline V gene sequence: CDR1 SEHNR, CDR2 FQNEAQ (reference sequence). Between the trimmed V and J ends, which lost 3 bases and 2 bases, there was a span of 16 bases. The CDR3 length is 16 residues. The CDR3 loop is CASSLSAGLENTEAFF. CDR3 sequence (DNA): TGTGCCAGCAGCTTGTCGGCGGGGCTGGAAAACACTGAAGCTTTCTTT.

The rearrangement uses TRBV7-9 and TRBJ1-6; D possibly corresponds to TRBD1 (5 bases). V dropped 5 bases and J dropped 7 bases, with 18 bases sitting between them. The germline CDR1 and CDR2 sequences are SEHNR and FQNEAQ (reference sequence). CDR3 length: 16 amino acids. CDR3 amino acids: CASSPEGAGNNSPLHF. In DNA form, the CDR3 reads TGTGCCAGCAGCCCCGAAGGGGCAGGGAACAATTCACCCCTCCACTTT. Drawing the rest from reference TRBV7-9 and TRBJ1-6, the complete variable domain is DTGVSQNPRHKITKRGQNVTFRCDPISEHNRLYWYRQTLGQGPEFLTYFQNEAQLEKSRLLSDRFSAERPKGSFSTLEIQRTEQGDSAMYLCASSPEGAGNNSPLHFGNGTRLTVT.

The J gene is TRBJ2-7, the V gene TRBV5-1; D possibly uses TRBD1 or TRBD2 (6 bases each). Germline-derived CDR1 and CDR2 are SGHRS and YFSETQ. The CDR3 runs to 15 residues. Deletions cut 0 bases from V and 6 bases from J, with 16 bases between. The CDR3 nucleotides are TGCGCCAGCAGCTTGGGTACACAGGGAGGCAGCGAGCAGTACTTC. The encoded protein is CASSLGTQGGSEQYF. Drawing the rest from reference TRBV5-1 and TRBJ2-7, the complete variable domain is KAGVTQTPRYLIKTRGQQVTLSCSPISGHRSVSWYQQTPGQGLQFLFEYFSETQRNKGNFPGRFSGRQFSNSRSEMNVSTLELGDSALYLCASSLGTQGGSEQYFGPGTRLTVT.

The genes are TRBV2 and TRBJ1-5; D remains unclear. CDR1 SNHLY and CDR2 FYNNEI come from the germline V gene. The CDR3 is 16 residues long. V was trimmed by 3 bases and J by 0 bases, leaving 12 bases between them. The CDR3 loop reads CASSDSEGFSNQPQHF. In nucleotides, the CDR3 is TGTGCCAGCAGTGATTCCGAGGGATTTAGCAATCAGCCCCAGCATTTT.

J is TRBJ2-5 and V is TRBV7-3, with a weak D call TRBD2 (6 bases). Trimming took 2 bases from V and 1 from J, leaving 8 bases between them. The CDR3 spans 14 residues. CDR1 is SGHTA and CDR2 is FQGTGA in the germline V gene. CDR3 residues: CASSLFSGQETQYF. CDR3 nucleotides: TGTGCCAGCAGCTTATTTAGCGGCCAAGAGACCCAGTACTTC.

CDR3 protein: CASSQMSSSGNTIYF. CDR3 in DNA: TGTGCCAGCAGCCAAATGAGTAGCTCTGGAAACACCATATATTTT. This sequence joins TRBV3-1 (or the pseudogene TRBV3-2) and TRBJ1-3; no reliable D call. The CDR3 spans 15 residues. V dropped 2 bases and J dropped 0 bases, with 8 bases sitting between them. Germline-derived CDR1 and CDR2 are LGHDT and YNNKEL (reference sequence).

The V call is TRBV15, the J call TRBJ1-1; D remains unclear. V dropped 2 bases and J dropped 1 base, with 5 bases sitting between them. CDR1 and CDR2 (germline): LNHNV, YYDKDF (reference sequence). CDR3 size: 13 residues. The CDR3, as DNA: TGTGCCACCAGCAGAACAGAGAACACTGAAGCTTTCTTT. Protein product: CATSRTENTEAFF.

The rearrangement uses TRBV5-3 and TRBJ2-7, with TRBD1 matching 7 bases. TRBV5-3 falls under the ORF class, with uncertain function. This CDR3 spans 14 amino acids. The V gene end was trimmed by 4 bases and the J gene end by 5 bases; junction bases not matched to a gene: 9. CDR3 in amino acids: CARSPPDRYNEQYF. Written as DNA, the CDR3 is TGTGCCAGAAGCCCGCCGGACAGGTATAACGAGCAGTACTTC.

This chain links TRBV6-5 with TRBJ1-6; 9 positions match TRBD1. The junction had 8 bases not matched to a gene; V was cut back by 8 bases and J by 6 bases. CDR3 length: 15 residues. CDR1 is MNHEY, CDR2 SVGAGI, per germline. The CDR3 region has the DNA TGTGCCAGCGATTACGGGGACAGGGTTAATTCACCCCTCCACTTT. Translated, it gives CASDYGDRVNSPLHF.

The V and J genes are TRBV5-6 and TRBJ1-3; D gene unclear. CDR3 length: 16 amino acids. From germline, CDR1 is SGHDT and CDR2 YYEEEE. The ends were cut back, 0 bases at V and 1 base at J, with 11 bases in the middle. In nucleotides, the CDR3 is TGTGCCAGCAGCTTGGGGTCCGGCGGTTCTGGAAACACCATATATTTT. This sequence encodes CASSLGSGGSGNTIYF.

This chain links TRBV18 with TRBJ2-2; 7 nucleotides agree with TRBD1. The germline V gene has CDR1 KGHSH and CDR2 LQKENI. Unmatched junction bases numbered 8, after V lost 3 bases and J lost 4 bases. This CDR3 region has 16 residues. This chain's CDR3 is CASSPRQGGSTGELFF. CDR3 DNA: TGTGCCAGCTCACCCAGACAGGGCGGAAGCACCGGGGAGCTGTTTTTT.

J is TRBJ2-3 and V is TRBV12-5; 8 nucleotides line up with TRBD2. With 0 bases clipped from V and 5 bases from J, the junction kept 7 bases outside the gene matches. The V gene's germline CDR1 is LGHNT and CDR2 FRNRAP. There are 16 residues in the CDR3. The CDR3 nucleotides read TGTGCTAGTGGTTTGGTACTTAGCGGGGATTTAGATACGCAGTATTTT. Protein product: CASGLVLSGDLDTQYF.